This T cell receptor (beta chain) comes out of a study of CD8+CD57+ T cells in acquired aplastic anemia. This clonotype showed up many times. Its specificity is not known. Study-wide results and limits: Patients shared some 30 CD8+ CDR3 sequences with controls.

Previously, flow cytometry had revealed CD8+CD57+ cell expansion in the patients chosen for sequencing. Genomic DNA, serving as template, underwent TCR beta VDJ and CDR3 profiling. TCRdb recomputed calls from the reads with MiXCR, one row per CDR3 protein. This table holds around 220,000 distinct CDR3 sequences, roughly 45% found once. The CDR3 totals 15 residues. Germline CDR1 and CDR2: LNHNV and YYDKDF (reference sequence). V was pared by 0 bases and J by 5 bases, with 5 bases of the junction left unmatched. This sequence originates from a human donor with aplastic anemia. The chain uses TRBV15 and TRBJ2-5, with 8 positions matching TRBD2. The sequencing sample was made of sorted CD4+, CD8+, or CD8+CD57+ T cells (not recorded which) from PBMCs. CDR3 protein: CATSRDHSGVETQYF. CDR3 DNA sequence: TGTGCCACCAGCAGAGATCATAGCGGGGTGGAGACCCAGTACTTC.